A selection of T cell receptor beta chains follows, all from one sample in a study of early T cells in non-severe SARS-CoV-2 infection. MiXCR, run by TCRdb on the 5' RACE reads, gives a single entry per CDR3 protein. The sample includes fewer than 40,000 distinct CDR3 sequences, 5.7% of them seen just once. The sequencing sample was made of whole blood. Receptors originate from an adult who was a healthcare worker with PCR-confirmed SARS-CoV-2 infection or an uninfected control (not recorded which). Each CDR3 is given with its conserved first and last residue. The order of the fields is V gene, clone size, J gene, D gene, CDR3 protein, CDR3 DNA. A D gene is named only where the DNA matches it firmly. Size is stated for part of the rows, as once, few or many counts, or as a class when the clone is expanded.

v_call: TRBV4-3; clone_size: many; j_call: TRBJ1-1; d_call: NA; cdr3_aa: CASSARQDLMNTEAFF; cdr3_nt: TGCGCCAGCAGCGCCCGACAGGATCTCATGAACACTGAAGCTTTCTTT
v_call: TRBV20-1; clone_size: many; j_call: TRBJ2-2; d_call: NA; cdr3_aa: CSAKSPGGPRGTGELFF; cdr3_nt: TGCAGTGCCAAATCCCCTGGAGGTCCTCGAGGGACCGGGGAGCTGTTTTTT
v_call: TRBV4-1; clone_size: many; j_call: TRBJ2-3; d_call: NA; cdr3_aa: CASSQGSGGTDTQYF; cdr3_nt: TGCGCCAGCAGCCAAGGATCGGGGGGCACAGATACGCAGTATTTT
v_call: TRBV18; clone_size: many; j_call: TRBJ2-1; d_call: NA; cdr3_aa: CASSPDAWGEQFF; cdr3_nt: TGTGCCAGCTCACCGGACGCCTGGGGTGAGCAGTTCTTC
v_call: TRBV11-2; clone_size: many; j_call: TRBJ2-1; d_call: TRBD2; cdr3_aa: CASRPRLAGIYNEQFF; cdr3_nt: TGTGCCAGCAGACCGAGACTAGCGGGGATATACAATGAGCAGTTCTTC
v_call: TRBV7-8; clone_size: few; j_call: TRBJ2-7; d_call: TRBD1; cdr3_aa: CASSLSGGYEQYF; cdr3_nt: TGTGCCAGCAGCTTATCAGGGGGCTACGAGCAGTACTTC
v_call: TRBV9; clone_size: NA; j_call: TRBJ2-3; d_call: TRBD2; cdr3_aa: CASSASSGSTDTQYF; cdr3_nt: TGTGCCAGCAGCGCCTCTAGCGGAAGCACAGATACGCAGTATTTT
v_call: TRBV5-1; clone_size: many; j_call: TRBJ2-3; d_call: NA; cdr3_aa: CASSLGGAGADTQYF; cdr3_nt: TGCGCCAGCAGCTTGGGAGGAGCCGGGGCAGATACGCAGTATTTT
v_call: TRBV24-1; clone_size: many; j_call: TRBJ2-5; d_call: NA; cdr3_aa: CATSDTRRGTQYF; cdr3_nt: TGTGCCACCAGTGATACGCGTCGGGGGACCCAGTACTTC
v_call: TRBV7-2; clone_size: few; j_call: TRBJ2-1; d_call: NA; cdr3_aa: CASSIRFQRGAEQFF; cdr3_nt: TGTGCCAGCAGCATTAGGTTCCAGCGAGGCGCTGAGCAGTTCTTC
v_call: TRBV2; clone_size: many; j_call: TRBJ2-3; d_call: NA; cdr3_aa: CASSVGGRNTQYF; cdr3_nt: TGTGCCAGCAGTGTTGGTGGGAGAAATACGCAGTATTTT
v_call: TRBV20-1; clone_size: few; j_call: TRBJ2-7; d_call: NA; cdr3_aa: CSAILVKSSYEQYF; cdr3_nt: TGCAGTGCTATACTTGTGAAGTCCTCCTACGAGCAGTACTTC
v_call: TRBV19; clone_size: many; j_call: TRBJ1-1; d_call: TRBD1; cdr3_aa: CASSRSDRGSLNTEAFF; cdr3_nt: TGTGCCAGTAGTAGGTCCGACAGGGGCTCCCTGAACACTGAAGCTTTCTTT
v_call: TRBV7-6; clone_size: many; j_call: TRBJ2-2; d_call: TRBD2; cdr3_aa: CASSLPRLAGDTGELFF; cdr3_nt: TGTGCCAGCAGCTTACCCCGCCTAGCGGGAGACACCGGGGAGCTGTTTTTT
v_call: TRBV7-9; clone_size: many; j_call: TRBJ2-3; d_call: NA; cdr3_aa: CASSFGGADTQYF; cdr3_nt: TGTGCCAGCAGCTTTGGCGGGGCGGATACGCAGTATTTT
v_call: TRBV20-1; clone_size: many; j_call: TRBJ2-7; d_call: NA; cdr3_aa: CSASPLQGSYEQYF; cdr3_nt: TGCAGTGCTAGTCCCTTACAGGGCTCCTACGAGCAGTACTTC
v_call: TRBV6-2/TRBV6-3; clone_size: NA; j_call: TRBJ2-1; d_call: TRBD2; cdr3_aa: CASSYVSGSSYNEQFF; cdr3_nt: TGTGCCAGCAGTTATGTTAGCGGGAGTTCCTACAATGAGCAGTTCTTC
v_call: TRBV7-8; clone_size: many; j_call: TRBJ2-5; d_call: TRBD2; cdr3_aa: CASSMKRELQETQYF; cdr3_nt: TGTGCCAGCAGCATGAAGCGGGAGCTCCAAGAGACCCAGTACTTC
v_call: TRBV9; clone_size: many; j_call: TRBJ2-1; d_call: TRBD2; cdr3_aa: CASSREGRGRNEQFF; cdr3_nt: TGTGCCAGCAGCCGAGAGGGGAGGGGTAGGAATGAGCAGTTCTTC
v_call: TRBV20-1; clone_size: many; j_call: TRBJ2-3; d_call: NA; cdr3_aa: CSARIRDTQYF; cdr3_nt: TGCAGTGCTAGAATCAGAGATACGCAGTATTTT
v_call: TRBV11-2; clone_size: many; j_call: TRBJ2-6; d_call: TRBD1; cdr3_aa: CASSPQGYGANVLTF; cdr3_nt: TGTGCCAGCAGTCCACAGGGGTATGGGGCCAACGTCCTGACTTTC
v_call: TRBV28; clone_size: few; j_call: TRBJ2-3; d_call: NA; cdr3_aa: CASTAPSTLTDTQYF; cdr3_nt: TGTGCCAGCACAGCCCCGTCAACCCTCACAGATACGCAGTATTTT
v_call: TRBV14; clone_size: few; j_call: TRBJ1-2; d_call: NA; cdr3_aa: CASSQVGGPYGYTF; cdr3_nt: TGTGCCAGCAGCCAAGTGGGGGGACCCTATGGCTACACCTTC